The 10 T cell receptor beta chains given below trace back to one sample, sequenced in a study of CD8 T cells in ankylosing spondylitis. In TCRdb, the 5' RACE reads were re-called with MiXCR into one record per CDR3 protein. The sample contains around 100,000 distinct CDR3 sequences, under 30% of which appear only once. Sequenced sample: synovial fluid, either unsorted or a sorted T cell fraction (not recorded which). The receptor set was obtained from a male donor with ankylosing spondylitis.

This clonotype showed up just a few times. The chain carries TRBV7-2 and TRBJ2-2; tentatively, D is TRBD2 (6 bases). The CDR3 length is 16 residues. The V and J ends lost 3 bases and 0 bases respectively, with 11 bases between them. The V gene's germline CDR1 is SGHTA and CDR2 FQGNSA. The chain's CDR3 is CASSFHGGTNTGELFF. The CDR3 coding sequence is TGTGCCAGCAGCTTCCACGGCGGGACGAACACCGGGGAGCTGTTTTTT. Filled out from reference TRBV7-2 and TRBJ2-2, the complete variable domain reads GAGVSQSPSNKVTEKGKDVELRCDPISGHTALYWYRQSLGQGLEFLIYFQGNSAPDKSGLPSDRFSAERTGGSVSTLTIQRTQQEDSAVYLCASSFHGGTNTGELFFGEGSRLTVL.

V and J are TRBV12-5 and TRBJ2-2; TRBD2 matches at 12 bases. The germline V gene encodes CDR1 LGHNT and CDR2 FRNRAP. The CDR3 is 16 amino acids. Losses at the gene ends were 5 bases for V and 7 bases for J; bases not matched to a gene: 8. The CDR3 protein is CASGHTSGRSGGELFF. The CDR3 nucleotides are TGTGCTAGTGGTCACACTAGCGGGAGGTCTGGCGGGGAGCTGTTTTTT. Filled out from reference TRBV12-5 and TRBJ2-2, the complete variable domain reads DARVTQTPRHKVTEMGQEVTMRCQPILGHNTVFWYRQTMMQGLELLAYFRNRAPLDDSGMPKDRFSAEMPDATLATLKIQPSEPRDSAVYFCASGHTSGRSGGELFFGEGSRLTVL.

A few counts support this clonotype. The chain carries TRBV5-1 and TRBJ2-1; 12 bases line up with TRBD2. With 3 bases clipped from V and 1 base from J, the junction kept 14 bases outside the gene matches. The CDR3 has 20 residues. Germline CDR1 is SGHRS and CDR2 is YFSETQ. The CDR3 sequence is CASSSGLAGSAARSYNEQFF. The CDR3, as DNA: TGCGCCAGCAGCTCCGGACTAGCGGGATCAGCTGCGAGGTCCTACAATGAGCAGTTCTTC.

This clonotype came up a few times. The CDR3 nucleotides are TGCAGTGCTCCGTTAGCGGGCCAAGAGACCCAGTACTTC. Translating gives CSAPLAGQETQYF. The chain recombines TRBV20-1 with TRBJ2-5; 7 positions agree with TRBD2. The CDR3 totals 13 residues. Germline V gene sequence: CDR1 DFQATT, CDR2 SNEGSKA (reference sequence). V lost 5 bases to trimming and J lost 1 base; unmatched junction nucleotides: 4.

The sample holds many counts of this clonotype. This chain joins TRBV11-2 and TRBJ2-7; 7 bases are a match to TRBD1. V lost 4 bases, J lost 2 bases, and 8 bases stayed unmatched. CDR1 and CDR2 (germline): SGHAT, FQNNGV. The CDR3 has 15 residues. The CDR3 sequence: CASSSLQGTAYEQYF. The CDR3 nucleotides read TGTGCCAGCAGCTCCCTACAGGGGACGGCCTACGAGCAGTACTTC.

This clonotype showed up just a few times. The J gene is TRBJ1-3, the V gene TRBV12-3 or TRBV12-4; D possibly corresponds to TRBD1 (6 bases). This CDR3 contains 15 residues. The ends were cut back, 5 bases at V and 4 bases at J, with 15 bases in the middle. CDR3 sequence: CASSLRGAGGNTIYF. CDR3 DNA sequence: TGTGCCAGCAGTCTCCGGGGGGCGGGAGGAAACACCATATATTTT.

This clonotype was counted between two and nine times. V usage is TRBV19 and J usage is TRBJ1-1; tentatively, D is TRBD1 (6 bases). V gave up 5 bases and J gave up 0 bases, with 19 bases separating them. This CDR3 contains 17 residues. The germline V gene encodes CDR1 LNHDA and CDR2 SQIVND (reference sequence). This chain's CDR3 is CASSPARTAVMNTEAFF. In DNA, the CDR3 is TGTGCCAGTAGTCCCGCCCGGACAGCTGTCATGAACACTGAAGCTTTCTTT. The full variable domain, in which reference TRBV19 and TRBJ1-1 provide the parts outside the CDR3, is DGGITQSPKYLFRKEGQNVTLSCEQNLNHDAMYWYRQDPGQGLRLIYYSQIVNDFQKGDIAEGYSVSREKKESFPLTVTSAQKNPTAFYLCASSPARTAVMNTEAFFGQGTRLTVV.

This clonotype was seen a few times. The chain couples TRBV7-2 to TRBJ1-6; D not resolved. From germline, CDR1 is SGHTA and CDR2 FQGNSA. The CDR3 is made up of 13 amino acids. Between the trimmed V and J ends, which lost 4 bases and 7 bases, there was a span of 8 bases. CDR3 loop: CASSSLGNSPLHF. The CDR3 DNA follows: TGTGCCAGCAGCTCCCTGGGGAATTCACCCCTCCACTTT.

J is TRBJ1-2 and V is TRBV20-1, with D possibly matching TRBD1 (5 bases). Trimming cost V 5 bases and J 8 bases, with 24 bases left between them. Per the germline V gene, CDR1 is DFQATT and CDR2 is SNEGSKA (reference sequence). The CDR3 runs 15 residues. CDR3 sequence (DNA): TGCAGTGCTCCGAACCCCTTGGAAGGGGCTGAGGGCTACACCTTC. Translated, it gives CSAPNPLEGAEGYTF.

The V call is TRBV20-1, the J call TRBJ1-4; D unclear. CDR3 length: 14 amino acids. Germline V gene lookup returns CDR1 DFQATT and CDR2 SNEGSKA (reference sequence). V lost 3 bases to trimming and J lost 4 bases, with 12 bases between them. The CDR3 is CSASFGSLNEKLFF. In nucleotides, the CDR3 is TGCAGTGCTAGTTTCGGCAGTCTTAATGAAAAACTGTTTTTT.